This T cell receptor beta chain was identified in a study of T cell changes during pregnancy in multiple sclerosis. Repertoires were generated with immunoSEQ multiplex PCR, while TCRdb's copy carries only in-frame clones and drops some. The sample lists around 67,000 clones, 92% occurring once. The CDR3 loop spans 13 amino acids. V shed 4 bases and J shed 3 bases, with 7 bases lying between them. Germline lookup yields CDR1 PRHDT and CDR2 FYEKMQ (reference sequence). The sample in question was peripheral blood, obtained in the first trimester of pregnancy. This sequence joins TRBV13 and TRBJ2-1; TRBD2 might be the D (5 bases). This receptor was taken from a female donor with multiple sclerosis, enrolled in a pregnancy study. The CDR3 protein is CASSYTSYNEQFF. The CDR3 DNA reads TGTGCCAGCAGCTACACTAGCTACAATGAGCAGTTCTTC.